One and the same sample provided the 6 T cell receptor beta chains below, sequenced in a study of read filtering for tumor transcriptome and immune sequencing. This library used approximately 370 ng RNA and molecular barcoded adaptors spanning alpha/delta and beta/gamma chains. TCRdb re-derived calls from the reads in MiXCR, one entry per CDR3 protein. The table lists about 38,000 distinct CDR3 sequences, 14% of them singletons. The sequenced material came from a population of CD138-negative cells sorted from bone marrow. These receptors came from a donor at least 40 years old with multiple myeloma.

The chain recombines TRBV28 with TRBJ1-4; 10 positions match TRBD1. V was clipped by 5 bases and J by 10 bases; unmatched bases: 7. Germline CDR1 is MDHEN and CDR2 is SYDVKM. The CDR3 is made up of 14 amino acids. The chain's CDR3 is CASSPDRGRGKLFF. The CDR3 DNA is TGTGCCAGCAGTCCAGACAGGGGGCGAGGAAAACTGTTTTTT.

This clonotype was counted a few times. The V gene is TRBV10-2, the J gene TRBJ1-2, with 11 positions matching TRBD1. From germline, CDR1 is WSHSY and CDR2 SAAADI. The V and J ends lost 6 bases and 5 bases, in that order; junction bases with no gene match: 8. The CDR3 is 15 amino acids. The CDR3 sequence is CASRQSGQGAYGYTF. The CDR3 coding sequence is TGCGCCAGCAGGCAGTCAGGACAGGGGGCATATGGCTACACCTTC.

Details on this clonotype: It may be a read error: a sequence one base away is much more abundant. This rearrangement joins TRBV7-3 to TRBJ1-1; tentative D call: TRBD1 (6 bases). This CDR3 is 13 amino acids long. Germline V CDR1 and CDR2: SGHTA, FQGTGA. Trimming cost V 0 bases and J 6 bases, with 8 bases left between them. In nucleotides, the CDR3 is TGTGCCAGCAGCTTAACCGGGGGCGCTGAAGCTTTCTTT. Translating gives CASSLTGGAEAFF.

A few counts support this clonotype. Compared with germline, one end of the junction differs, possibly owing to a read error. This sequence joins TRBV29-1 and TRBJ1-1; D is perhaps TRBD1 (5 bases). The CDR3 sequence is 12 residues long. The germline gives CDR1 SQVTM, CDR2 ANQGSEA. The chain's CDR3 is CRVVRGRAEAFF. Here the CDR3 DNA reads TGCAGAGTTGTGAGGGGCAGGGCTGAAGCTTTCTTT.

The genes are TRBV7-2 and TRBJ2-1; D gene ambiguous. Germline CDR1 and CDR2: SGHTA and FQGNSA. The germline V and J ends were trimmed by 3 bases and 9 bases, with 9 bases remaining between them. This CDR3 has 12 amino acids. In DNA, the CDR3 is TGTGCCAGCAGCTTTTTTGTAGGTGAGCAGTTCTTC. Its translation: CASSFFVGEQFF. The full variable domain, in which reference TRBV7-2 and TRBJ2-1 provide the parts outside the CDR3, is GAGVSQSPSNKVTEKGKDVELRCDPISGHTALYWYRQSLGQGLEFLIYFQGNSAPDKSGLPSDRFSAERTGGSVSTLTIQRTQQEDSAVYLCASSFFVGEQFFGPGTRLTVL.

This clonotype has at least ten counts. The CDR3 sequence: CASSLAFGLHNEQFF. In DNA form, the CDR3 reads TGCGCCAGCAGCTTGGCCTTCGGTCTACACAATGAGCAGTTCTTC. V is TRBV5-1 and J is TRBJ2-1; D gene unclear. Germline lookup yields CDR1 SGHRS and CDR2 YFSETQ. The CDR3 length is 15 residues. With 0 bases removed from V and 5 bases from J, the gap between germline ends came to 12 bases.